One and the same sample provided the 17 T cell receptor beta chains below, sequenced in a study of human T cells and chemical hapten exposure. Time point specified: patch test 3, about 24 weeks after DPC sensitization. Treatment reported: therapeutic diphenylcyclopropenone sensitization with weekly scalp DPC. TCRdb reprocessed the RACE reads via MiXCR and lists one record per CDR3 protein. The table records 100,000 or so distinct CDR3 sequences, 30% to 35% of them present only once. The source material was whole blood, sampled in connection with sensitization to the hapten diphenylcyclopropenone (DPC). These receptors originate from a man between 35 and 55 years old with alopecia areata. Some clones in this sample may be carry-over from other donors' samples.

In this sample, this clonotype turned up a few times. The V gene is TRBV5-4, the J gene TRBJ2-1; D not certain. The V end was cut by 0 bases, the J end by 4 bases, with 11 bases between. The CDR3 has 15 residues. CDR1 is SGHNT and CDR2 is YYREEE in the germline V gene (reference sequence). The CDR3 DNA follows: TGTGCCAGCAGCTTGGGGGATTGGTTTTACAATGAGCAGTTCTTC. Amino acids: CASSLGDWFYNEQFF.

This clonotype was observed a few times. This chain joins TRBV7-2 and TRBJ2-7, with TRBD2 as a possible D gene (5 bases). Trimming pared 4 bases from V and 6 bases from J, leaving 13 bases between. Germline CDR1 is SGHTA and CDR2 is FQGNSA. The CDR3 has 13 amino acids. This CDR3 reads CASSSDGVSEQYF. The CDR3 bases are TGTGCCAGCAGCTCGGACGGGGTGTCCGAGCAGTACTTC. Full variable domain (remainder filled in from reference TRBV7-2 and TRBJ2-7): GAGVSQSPSNKVTEKGKDVELRCDPISGHTALYWYRQSLGQGLEFLIYFQGNSAPDKSGLPSDRFSAERTGGSVSTLTIQRTQQEDSAVYLCASSSDGVSEQYFGPGTRLTVT.

This clonotype was observed a handful of times. V is TRBV7-9 and J is TRBJ2-7, with D possibly matching TRBD2 (5 bases). Trimming pared 1 base from V and 3 bases from J, leaving 10 bases between. The CDR3 has 14 amino acids. The germline CDR1 and CDR2 sequences are SEHNR and FQNEAQ (reference sequence). The CDR3 loop reads CASSLVPGNYEQYF. CDR3 DNA sequence: TGTGCCAGCAGCTTAGTGCCCGGGAACTACGAGCAGTACTTC.

The chain carries TRBV6-1 and TRBJ1-4; no clear D gene. The CDR3 length is 11 residues. Between the trimmed V and J ends, which lost 3 bases and 7 bases, there was a span of 3 bases. CDR1 is MNHNS, CDR2 SASEGT, per germline. The CDR3 loop reads CASSEAEKLFF. The CDR3 nucleotides are TGTGCCAGCAGTGAGGCTGAAAAACTGTTTTTT.

The chain links TRBV30 to TRBJ1-3, with D uncertain. Germline assignment: CDR1 GTSNPN and CDR2 SVGIG (reference sequence). CDR3 length: 12 residues. Between the trimmed V and J ends, which lost 4 bases and 4 bases, there was a span of 8 bases. The DNA of the CDR3 is TGTGCCTGGAAAACGGGCGGAAACACCATATATTTT. Amino acids: CAWKTGGNTIYF.

This clonotype has more than one count but fewer than ten. The CDR3 nucleotides are TGCAGTGCACATGGACGGGCTGGGGCCAACGTCCTGACTTTC. Protein product: CSAHGRAGANVLTF. V and J are TRBV20-1 and TRBJ2-6; D not certain. Germline V gene data show CDR1 as DFQATT and CDR2 as SNEGSKA (reference sequence). This CDR3 has 14 residues. V lost 6 bases and J 2 bases, leaving 11 bases between the germline ends.

V and J are TRBV29-1 and TRBJ2-3; 11 nucleotides agree with TRBD1. This CDR3 is 16 amino acids long. Germline-derived CDR1 and CDR2 are SQVTM and ANQGSEA. V was pared by 7 bases and J by 0 bases, with 9 bases of the junction left unmatched. CDR3 DNA sequence: TGCAGCGGGGGGACAGGGGGTCACTATAGCACAGATACGCAGTATTTT. Its translation: CSGGTGGHYSTDTQYF.

This clonotype has a single count. The chain carries TRBV6-5 and TRBJ1-3; no clear D gene. The germline gives CDR1 MNHEY, CDR2 SVGAGI. The CDR3 loop spans 17 amino acids. V lost 5 bases, J lost 1 base, and 18 bases lay in between. CDR3 DNA sequence: TGTGCCAGCAGTCCCTGGGGAGGCCGGGGATCTGGAAACACCATATATTTT. Translation: CASSPWGGRGSGNTIYF.

V usage is TRBV24-1 and J usage is TRBJ2-7, with 8 nucleotides matching TRBD2. This CDR3 comprises 18 residues. The germline gives CDR1 KGHDR, CDR2 SFDVKD. V lost 4 bases, J lost 4 bases, and 17 bases stayed unmatched. CDR3: CATSERPGTKREKYEQYV. Here the CDR3 DNA reads TGTGCCACCAGTGAGCGGCCGGGGACGAAGCGGGAGAAATACGAGCAGTACGTC.

This clonotype was counted a few times. The CDR3 region has the DNA TGTGCCAGCACCTCCGGGACCGCCTCACCCCTCCACTTT. This sequence encodes CASTSGTASPLHF. The chain joins TRBV6-6 to TRBJ1-6; possible D gene TRBD1, 5 bases. This CDR3 is 13 amino acids long. Germline V gene lookup returns CDR1 MNHNY and CDR2 SVGAGI (reference sequence). Trimming removed 7 bases at V and 10 bases at J, with 14 bases between.

This clonotype was picked up a small number of times. This chain links TRBV28 with TRBJ1-6, with 10 nucleotides matching TRBD1. CDR3 length: 15 amino acids. V shed 6 bases and J 10 bases; nucleotides not matched to a gene: 9. CDR1 is MDHEN and CDR2 is SYDVKM in the germline V gene. This chain's CDR3 is CASSYPGQGQSPLHF. CDR3 nucleotide sequence: TGTGCCAGCAGCTACCCGGGACAGGGGCAATCACCCCTCCACTTT.

The chain employs TRBV6-2 or TRBV6-3 and TRBJ2-7, with D uncertain. Germline V gene data show CDR1 as MNHEY and CDR2 as SVGEGT. The CDR3 contains 13 residues. V shed 6 bases and J shed 9 bases, with 18 bases lying between them. This chain's CDR3 is CASSGDMPLRQYV. CDR3 nucleotide sequence: TGTGCCAGCAGCGGCGACATGCCGTTGCGGCAGTACGTC.

The rearrangement uses TRBV6-6 and TRBJ1-1; possible D gene TRBD1, 6 bases. V lost 2 bases and J 6 bases, leaving 13 bases between the germline ends. This CDR3 has 14 amino acids. From germline, CDR1 is MNHNY and CDR2 SVGAGI (reference sequence). The CDR3 coding sequence is TGTGCCAGCAGTTACCCAGGGGCGATGGCTGAAGCTTTCTTT. Translated, it gives CASSYPGAMAEAFF.

J is TRBJ2-4 and V is TRBV7-9; 7 bases are shared with TRBD1. Germline loops: CDR1 SEHNR, CDR2 FQNEAQ (reference sequence). V was clipped by 5 bases and J by 0 bases; unmatched bases: 1. The CDR3 loop spans 14 amino acids. CDR3 protein: CASSDRAAKNIQYF. DNA for the CDR3: TGTGCCAGCAGCGACAGGGCAGCCAAAAACATTCAGTACTTC.

The rearrangement links TRBV28 to TRBJ1-4; 12 nucleotides match TRBD1. Germline assignment: CDR1 MDHEN and CDR2 SYDVKM. Trimming removed 8 bases from V and 0 bases from J; junction bases left unmatched: 4. The CDR3 spans 16 residues. CDR3 amino acids: CASGTGGLATNEKLFF. CDR3 sequence (DNA): TGTGCCAGCGGGACAGGGGGCCTGGCAACTAATGAAAAACTGTTTTTT. Using reference TRBV28 and TRBJ1-4 for the parts outside the CDR3, the full variable domain is DVKVTQSSRYLVKRTGEKVFLECVQDMDHENMFWYRQDPGLGLRLIYFSYDVKMKEKGDIPEGYSVSREKKERFSLILESASTNQTSMYLCASGTGGLATNEKLFFGSGTQLSVL.

The chain joins TRBV6-2 or TRBV6-3 to TRBJ2-6; a weak D match, TRBD1 (5 bases). Germline lookup yields CDR1 MNHEY and CDR2 SVGEGT. The CDR3 runs to 19 residues. Trimming took 5 bases from V and 1 from J, leaving 21 bases between them. CDR3 loop: CASSQPPQDSFSGANVLTF. The DNA for the CDR3 is TGTGCCAGCAGTCAACCTCCACAGGATAGTTTTTCTGGGGCCAACGTCCTGACTTTC.

This chain connects TRBV6-5 to TRBJ2-2; D might be TRBD2 (5 bases). Germline V gives CDR1 MNHEY, CDR2 SVGAGI. The length of the CDR3 is 16 residues. V lost 4 bases and J lost 2, with 14 bases in between. CDR3 in amino acids: CASSSSGLLNTGELFF. CDR3 DNA: TGTGCCAGCAGTTCCTCCGGACTTTTAAACACCGGGGAGCTGTTTTTT.